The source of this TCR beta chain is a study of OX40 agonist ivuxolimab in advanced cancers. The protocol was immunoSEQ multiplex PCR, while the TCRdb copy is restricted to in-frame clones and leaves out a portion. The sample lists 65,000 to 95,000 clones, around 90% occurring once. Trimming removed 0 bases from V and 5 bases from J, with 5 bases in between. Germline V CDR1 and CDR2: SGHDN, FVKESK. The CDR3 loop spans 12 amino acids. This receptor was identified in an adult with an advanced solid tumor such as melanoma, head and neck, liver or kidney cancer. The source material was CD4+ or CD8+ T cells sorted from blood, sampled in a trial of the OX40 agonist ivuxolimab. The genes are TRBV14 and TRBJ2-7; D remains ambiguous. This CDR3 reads CASSQERNEQYF. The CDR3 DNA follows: TGTGCCAGCAGCCAAGAGCGGAACGAGCAGTACTTC.